Following are 13 T cell receptor beta chains from one sample sequenced in a study of T cell repertoires in cytomegalovirus infection. Their antigens remain unidentified. Each CDR3 protein gets one entry after TCRdb re-called the reads with MiXCR. This sample carries about 310,000 distinct CDR3 sequences, just under 25% of them seen once, and the ten largest clones take roughly 13%. The sequencing used cultured PBMCs, collected from culture after CMV antigen stimulation. These receptors were obtained from a human donor in good health (CMV status not recorded). Some clones in this sample may be carry-over from other donors' samples.

In its sample, this clonotype was seen many times. The chain uses TRBV5-5 and TRBJ1-2, with 9 bases lining up with TRBD1. CDR3 size: 15 residues. The germline V gene has CDR1 SGHKS and CDR2 YYEKEE (reference sequence). V lost 2 bases and J lost 3; bases outside the gene matches: 5. The CDR3 region has the DNA TGTGCCAGCAGCTTACTACAGGGGGCTGACTATGGCTACACCTTC. Translating gives CASSLLQGADYGYTF.

The genes are TRBV19 and TRBJ2-1; TRBD2 matches 8 bases. The V and J ends lost 7 bases and 5 bases, in that order; junction bases with no gene match: 7. The CDR3 extends over 14 amino acids. Germline assignment: CDR1 LNHDA and CDR2 SQIVND (reference sequence). The CDR3 coding sequence is TGTGCCAGTACCAGCGGGAGAGACCACAATGAGCAGTTCTTC. Protein product: CASTSGRDHNEQFF.

The V gene is TRBV19, the J gene TRBJ2-7; D is undetermined. The CDR3 runs to 12 residues. Germline V lookup: CDR1 LNHDA, CDR2 SQIVND (reference sequence). The germline V and J ends were trimmed by 6 bases and 2 bases, with 8 bases remaining between them. The CDR3 loop reads CASSTDPYEQYF. For the CDR3, the DNA is TGTGCCAGTAGCACAGATCCCTACGAGCAGTACTTC.

This rearrangement joins TRBV7-2 to TRBJ2-3; 7 bases are a match to TRBD2. Looked up from germline, CDR1 is SGHTA and CDR2 is FQGNSA. The CDR3 totals 14 residues. The junction had 8 bases not matched to a gene; V was cut back by 6 bases and J by 5 bases. This CDR3 is CASRAGLSIDTQYF. CDR3 sequence (DNA): TGTGCCAGCAGGGCGGGACTATCAATAGATACGCAGTATTTT.

V usage is TRBV18 and J usage is TRBJ1-2; 9 bases align to TRBD1. CDR3 length equals 15 residues. Germline trimming cut 3 bases from V and 8 bases from J; bases unmatched to any gene: 10. Germline CDR1 reads KGHSH; CDR2 reads LQKENI. The CDR3 loop is CASSPALQGAEGYTF. The CDR3 nucleotides are TGTGCCAGCTCACCGGCGCTACAGGGGGCAGAAGGCTACACCTTC.

Ten or more counts support this clonotype. This chain connects TRBV5-1 to TRBJ2-7, with D perhaps matching TRBD2 (5 bases). The CDR3 consists of 17 residues. The ends were cut back, 0 bases at V and 1 base at J, with 17 bases in the middle. In germline, CDR1 is SGHRS, CDR2 YFSETQ. CDR3 sequence (DNA): TGCGCCAGCAGCTTGGCTCTTCGGGGTTCCGATTCCTACGAGCAGTACTTC. Its translation: CASSLALRGSDSYEQYF.

This clonotype was counted ten times or more. The DNA of the CDR3 is TGTGCCACCAGTGATACCGATATACGCTATGGCTACACCTTC. Translation: CATSDTDIRYGYTF. The genes are TRBV24-1 and TRBJ1-2; D gene uncertain. Germline V CDR1 and CDR2: KGHDR, SFDVKD. Between the trimmed V and J ends, which lost 3 bases and 4 bases, there was a span of 11 bases. CDR3 size: 14 residues.

This clonotype occurred a few times. The chain employs TRBV12-3 or TRBV12-4 and TRBJ2-1; 12 positions agree with TRBD2. CDR3 length: 15 residues. Trimming took 5 bases from V and 9 from J; bases not matched to a gene: 8. CDR3 sequence reads: CASSIGLAGWGEQFF. CDR3 sequence (DNA): TGTGCCAGCAGTATTGGACTAGCGGGATGGGGTGAGCAGTTCTTC.

In its sample, this clonotype was seen a few times. V usage is TRBV7-2 and J usage is TRBJ2-5, with D maybe TRBD1 (5 bases). Germline values: CDR1 SGHTA, CDR2 FQGNSA. The CDR3 length is 13 residues. The V and J ends lost 4 bases and 5 bases respectively, with 11 bases between them. CDR3 loop: CASSSGFSETQYF. Written as DNA, the CDR3 is TGTGCCAGCAGCTCAGGGTTTTCGGAGACCCAGTACTTC.

The table lists this clonotype with a few counts. The genes are TRBV28 and TRBJ1-5; 8 bases are a match to TRBD1. This CDR3 is 14 amino acids long. The V gene end was trimmed by 6 bases and the J gene end by 7 bases; junction bases not matched to a gene: 8. CDR1 and CDR2 (germline): MDHEN, SYDVKM. Written as DNA, the CDR3 is TGTGCCAGCAGCTCGACAGGGGCGGGCCAGCCCCAGCATTTT. Translating gives CASSSTGAGQPQHF.

With regard to this clonotype: A much more abundant neighbour one base away suggests this may be a read error. V is TRBV6-4 and J is TRBJ2-2; D unresolved. Trimming pared 3 bases from V and 0 bases from J, leaving 2 bases between. Germline-derived CDR1 and CDR2 are MRHNA and SNTAGT. The CDR3 has 13 amino acids. The CDR3 sequence is CASSEANTGELFF. CDR3 sequence (DNA): TGTGCCAGCAGTGAAGCGAACACCGGGGAGCTGTTTTTT.

The chain carries TRBV6-2 or TRBV6-3 and TRBJ2-7; possibly TRBD1 or TRBD2 for D (6 bases each). The germline gives CDR1 MNHEY, CDR2 SVGEGT. The V gene lost 3 bases and the J gene lost 6 bases, with 12 bases spanning the gap. This CDR3 is built from 13 residues. The CDR3 nucleotides read TGTGCCAGCAGTTATTCTGGAGGGGGCGAGCAGTACTTC. Amino acids: CASSYSGGGEQYF.

V is TRBV18 and J is TRBJ2-3; 10 positions agree with TRBD2. This CDR3 comprises 17 residues. Trimming at V came to 6 bases and at J to 7 bases, leaving 16 bases not matched to a gene. Germline loops: CDR1 KGHSH, CDR2 LQKENI. CDR3 region: CASSSMGEAGGPNTQYF. The CDR3 region has the DNA TGTGCCAGCTCCTCGATGGGGGAAGCGGGAGGGCCGAATACGCAGTATTTT.